These T cell receptor beta chains were read from a single sample in a study of blood T cell repertoires in COVID-19. Assay used: immunoSEQ multiplex PCR; TCRdb lists only in-frame clones, some missing. Among more than 3,000 clones listed, roughly 70% were seen once. Specimen: peripheral blood. The receptor source for this set is a human donor in a cohort sampled during active COVID-19. Each CDR3 is given with its conserved first and last residue. Fields, in order: CDR3 length, V gene, clone size, D gene, J gene, CDR3 DNA, CDR3 protein. A D gene is named only where the DNA matches it firmly. Only part of the rows carry a size: once, few, many, or a class if the clone is expanded.

CDR3 length: 13
V gene: TRBV7-2
clone size: few
D gene: -
J gene: TRBJ1-2
CDR3 DNA: TGTGCCAGCAGCCCAGACCCATCGGGTGGCTACACCTTC
CDR3 protein: CASSPDPSGGYTF

CDR3 length: 13
V gene: TRBV7-2
clone size: -
D gene: TRBD1
J gene: TRBJ1-1
CDR3 DNA: TGTGCCAGCAGCTCTTCAGGGGGGACTGAAGCTTTCTTT
CDR3 protein: CASSSSGGTEAFF

CDR3 length: 17
V gene: TRBV7-2
clone size: -
D gene: TRBD1
J gene: TRBJ2-3
CDR3 DNA: TGTGCCAGCAGCCGCTCTCGGACGGGACAGGGCACAGATACGCAGTATTTT
CDR3 protein: CASSRSRTGQGTDTQYF

CDR3 length: 15
V gene: TRBV6-6
clone size: -
D gene: TRBD1
J gene: TRBJ1-2
CDR3 DNA: TGTGCCAGCAGTTACCGACAGGGTACTGACTATGGCTACACCTTC
CDR3 protein: CASSYRQGTDYGYTF

CDR3 length: 17
V gene: TRBV13
clone size: -
D gene: TRBD2
J gene: TRBJ2-2
CDR3 DNA: TGTGCCAGCAGCTTAGCGGAAACTAGCGTGTACACCGGGGAGCTGTTTTTT
CDR3 protein: CASSLAETSVYTGELFF

CDR3 length: 15
V gene: TRBV7-2
clone size: -
D gene: -
J gene: TRBJ1-1
CDR3 DNA: TGTGCCAGCAGCCTTAACAGGGATAAGGGCACTGAAGCTTTCTTT
CDR3 protein: CASSLNRDKGTEAFF

CDR3 length: 14
V gene: TRBV5-5
clone size: once
D gene: -
J gene: TRBJ1-5
CDR3 DNA: TGTGCCAGCAGCTTTTCTTATAGCAATCAGCCCCAGCATTTT
CDR3 protein: CASSFSYSNQPQHF

CDR3 length: 14
V gene: TRBV15
clone size: -
D gene: -
J gene: TRBJ2-5
CDR3 DNA: TGTGCCACCACCCAATTTGGGACTGGAGAGACCCAGTACTTC
CDR3 protein: CATTQFGTGETQYF

CDR3 length: 14
V gene: TRBV4-3
clone size: -
D gene: -
J gene: TRBJ1-1
CDR3 DNA: TGCGCCAGCAGCCAAGACAGGTCGAACACTGAAGCTTTCTTT
CDR3 protein: CASSQDRSNTEAFF

CDR3 length: 15
V gene: TRBV5-5
clone size: -
D gene: -
J gene: TRBJ2-7
CDR3 DNA: TGTGCCAGCAGCCTGCAGGGGATAGGGGTCTGGGAGCAGTACTTC
CDR3 protein: CASSLQGIGVWEQYF

CDR3 length: 17
V gene: TRBV28
clone size: -
D gene: TRBD1
J gene: TRBJ1-2
CDR3 DNA: TGTGCCAGCAGTGTTGGGGGACCCACAGGGGTACGGTATGGCTACACCTTC
CDR3 protein: CASSVGGPTGVRYGYTF

CDR3 length: 13
V gene: TRBV5-1
clone size: once
D gene: TRBD2
J gene: TRBJ2-7
CDR3 DNA: TGCGCCAGCAGCCGTGGGGGGGCCTACGAGCAGTACTTC
CDR3 protein: CASSRGGAYEQYF

CDR3 length: 20
V gene: TRBV15
clone size: -
D gene: TRBD2
J gene: TRBJ2-3
CDR3 DNA: TGTGCCACCAGCAGAGTCGGTACGAGCGGGAGGGCCGTGAGGACAGATACGCAGTATTTT
CDR3 protein: CATSRVGTSGRAVRTDTQYF

CDR3 length: 17
V gene: TRBV20-1
clone size: once
D gene: -
J gene: TRBJ2-1
CDR3 DNA: TGCAGTGCTAGTTACAGGGGGGGTTTTGGATTATACAATGAGCAGTTCTTC
CDR3 protein: CSASYRGGFGLYNEQFF

CDR3 length: 13
V gene: TRBV18
clone size: few
D gene: -
J gene: TRBJ1-2
CDR3 DNA: TGTGCCAGCTCACCGGACACTGACTATGGCTACACCTTC
CDR3 protein: CASSPDTDYGYTF

CDR3 length: 18
V gene: TRBV3-1/TRBV3-2
clone size: once
D gene: -
J gene: TRBJ1-2
CDR3 DNA: TGTGCCAGCAGCCATCGAAGCGGGAGGCGGGTGGCTAACTATGGCTACACCTTC
CDR3 protein: CASSHRSGRRVANYGYTF

CDR3 length: 18
V gene: TRBV5-1
clone size: once
D gene: TRBD1
J gene: TRBJ2-3
CDR3 DNA: TGCGCCAGCAGCCCCGGGACAGGGAGGGGTCCAGCTACAGATACGCAGTATTTT
CDR3 protein: CASSPGTGRGPATDTQYF

CDR3 length: 16
V gene: TRBV19
clone size: few
D gene: TRBD1
J gene: TRBJ1-3
CDR3 DNA: TGTGCCAGTAGTCCGTCACGACAGGGCTCTGGAAACACCATATATTTT
CDR3 protein: CASSPSRQGSGNTIYF

CDR3 length: 16
V gene: TRBV13
clone size: -
D gene: -
J gene: TRBJ2-5
CDR3 DNA: TGTGCCAGCAGCCTTGACTTTGGGGGGACTCAAGAGACCCAGTACTTC
CDR3 protein: CASSLDFGGTQETQYF

CDR3 length: 15
V gene: TRBV6-1
clone size: -
D gene: -
J gene: TRBJ1-5
CDR3 DNA: TGTGCCAGCAGTGAAGACGGGGGTAGCAATCAGCCCCAGCATTTT
CDR3 protein: CASSEDGGSNQPQHF

CDR3 length: 13
V gene: TRBV2
clone size: -
D gene: TRBD1
J gene: TRBJ2-5
CDR3 DNA: TGTGCCAGCGGAAGGGGGCAGCAAGAGACCCAGTACTTC
CDR3 protein: CASGRGQQETQYF

CDR3 length: 14
V gene: TRBV6-5
clone size: once
D gene: TRBD1
J gene: TRBJ2-7
CDR3 DNA: TGTGCCAGCAGCACCGGGACAGGGGGCGCCGAGCAGTACTTC
CDR3 protein: CASSTGTGGAEQYF

CDR3 length: 17
V gene: TRBV11-2
clone size: few
D gene: TRBD1
J gene: TRBJ1-4
CDR3 DNA: TGTGCCAGCAGCTTAGTTGGCAGGGGGAGGACTAATGAAAAACTGTTTTTT
CDR3 protein: CASSLVGRGRTNEKLFF